These T cell receptor beta chains were read from a single sample in a study of T-cell reconstitution after alpha-beta-depleted transplantation in children. TCRdb re-called the PCR reads with MiXCR, one entry per CDR3 protein. Found here are approximately 500,000 distinct CDR3 sequences, roughly 27% of them singletons; the top ten hold around 36%. Sample: PBMCs, taken before TCRalphabeta/CD19-depleted stem cell transplant. The receptors originated from a boy younger than two with Wiskott-Aldrich syndrome, due to receive a stem cell transplant. CDR3s include the opening cysteine and the closing phenylalanine or tryptophan. The order of the fields is CDR3 protein, CDR3 DNA, D gene, J gene, V gene, clone size. D genes are given only for firm matches. Clone size, where shown, is once, few, many, or a class for clones that have expanded.

CDR3: CASSPRASGPYSYNEQFF; DNA: TGCGCCAGCAGTCCCCGGGCTAGCGGACCATACTCCTACAATGAGCAGTTCTTC; D: TRBD2; J: TRBJ2-1; V: TRBV5-1; size: NA
CDR3: CASSLGGSVNEQFF; DNA: TGTGCCAGCAGCCTTGGGGGCAGCGTCAATGAGCAGTTCTTC; D: NA; J: TRBJ2-1; V: TRBV7-3; size: few
CDR3: CASSLAGGGMTEAFF; DNA: TGTGCCAGCAGCTTAGCAGGAGGGGGCATGACTGAAGCTTTCTTT; D: TRBD1; J: TRBJ1-1; V: TRBV7-8; size: NA
CDR3: CASSPKLMNTEAFF; DNA: TGCGCCAGCAGCCCGAAACTGATGAACACTGAAGCTTTCTTT; D: NA; J: TRBJ1-1; V: TRBV5-1; size: NA
CDR3: CASSLSLGMNTEAFF; DNA: TGCGCCAGCAGCTTGTCGCTAGGGATGAACACTGAAGCTTTCTTT; D: NA; J: TRBJ1-1; V: TRBV5-1; size: few
CDR3: CASSTTGTGGFLAKNIQYF; DNA: TGTGCCAGCAGTACCACCGGGACAGGGGGCTTCCTAGCCAAAAACATTCAGTACTTC; D: TRBD1; J: TRBJ2-4; V: TRBV27; size: few
CDR3: CASSFGQGLGGDTQYF; DNA: TGTGCCAGCAGTTTTGGACAGGGGCTCGGGGGAGATACGCAGTATTTT; D: TRBD1; J: TRBJ2-3; V: TRBV12-3/TRBV12-4; size: few
CDR3: CSATAQTYNEQFF; DNA: TGCAGTGCCACAGCGCAGACATACAATGAGCAGTTCTTC; D: NA; J: TRBJ2-1; V: TRBV20-1; size: NA
CDR3: CASSSYQGRTDTQYF; DNA: TGTGCCAGCAGTTCTTACCAGGGACGGACAGATACGCAGTATTTT; D: NA; J: TRBJ2-3; V: TRBV27; size: NA
CDR3: CASSLAPNEKLFF; DNA: TGTGCCAGCAGCTTAGCCCCGAATGAAAAACTGTTTTTT; D: NA; J: TRBJ1-4; V: TRBV7-9; size: NA
CDR3: CASSVGWRHTIYF; DNA: TGCGCCAGCAGCGTTGGATGGCGGCACACCATATATTTT; D: NA; J: TRBJ1-3; V: TRBV5-1; size: NA
CDR3: CASSPWGQGVNNEQFF; DNA: TGTGCCAGCAGTCCATGGGGGCAGGGGGTAAACAATGAGCAGTTCTTC; D: TRBD1; J: TRBJ2-1; V: TRBV12-3/TRBV12-4; size: once
CDR3: CASSIRGRETQYF; DNA: TGTGCCAGTAGTATCAGGGGACGGGAGACCCAGTACTTC; D: NA; J: TRBJ2-5; V: TRBV19; size: few
CDR3: CASSPLAGGIYNEQFF; DNA: TGTGCCAGCTCACCCCTAGCGGGAGGGATTTACAATGAGCAGTTCTTC; D: TRBD2; J: TRBJ2-1; V: TRBV18; size: NA
CDR3: CASSFGSYTDTQYF; DNA: TGTGCCAGCAGTTTCGGTAGTTACACAGATACGCAGTATTTT; D: NA; J: TRBJ2-3; V: TRBV12-3/TRBV12-4; size: NA
CDR3: CASNRGTYNEQFF; DNA: TGCGCCAGCAACAGGGGAACCTACAATGAGCAGTTCTTC; D: TRBD1; J: TRBJ2-1; V: TRBV5-1; size: NA
CDR3: CASSLSSGTGANVLTF; DNA: TGTGCCAGCAGCTTGTCTTCAGGGACCGGGGCCAACGTCCTGACTTTC; D: NA; J: TRBJ2-6; V: TRBV7-9; size: NA
CDR3: CASSFSGLASYTGELFF; DNA: TGTGCCAGCAGTTTCTCGGGACTAGCATCGTACACCGGGGAGCTGTTTTTT; D: TRBD2; J: TRBJ2-2; V: TRBV27; size: NA
CDR3: CASSLGGPVSEKLFF; DNA: TGCGCCAGCAGCTTAGGCGGGCCAGTAAGTGAAAAACTGTTTTTT; D: NA; J: TRBJ1-4; V: TRBV5-1; size: few
CDR3: CSASQQRPLQETQYF; DNA: TGCAGTGCCAGCCAGCAGAGACCACTCCAAGAGACCCAGTACTTC; D: NA; J: TRBJ2-5; V: TRBV20-1; size: NA
CDR3: CSVGLPLQGRGYTF; DNA: TGCAGCGTTGGCCTCCCCCTACAGGGGAGAGGCTACACCTTC; D: TRBD1; J: TRBJ1-2; V: TRBV29-1; size: NA
CDR3: CASSQGARGSDTQYF; DNA: TGTGCCAGCAGCCAAGGGGCCCGGGGCTCAGATACGCAGTATTTT; D: NA; J: TRBJ2-3; V: TRBV3-1; size: NA
CDR3: CATSDPGQGSQPQHF; DNA: TGTGCCACCAGTGACCCGGGACAGGGGAGCCAGCCCCAGCATTTT; D: TRBD1; J: TRBJ1-5; V: TRBV24-1; size: NA
CDR3: CSAPGTSGSTYNEQFF; DNA: TGCAGCGCCCCAGGCACTAGCGGGAGTACCTACAATGAGCAGTTCTTC; D: TRBD2; J: TRBJ2-1; V: TRBV29-1; size: NA
CDR3: CASKTLRASGNTIYF; DNA: TGTGCCAGCAAGACCTTACGGGCCTCTGGAAACACCATATATTTT; D: NA; J: TRBJ1-3; V: TRBV2; size: few
CDR3: CASSLQGAKLNEQFF; DNA: TGTGCCAGCAGTTTACAGGGGGCGAAATTGAATGAGCAGTTCTTC; D: TRBD1; J: TRBJ2-1; V: TRBV12-3/TRBV12-4; size: NA
CDR3: CASSLDRTSDDTQYF; DNA: TGCGCCAGCAGCTTGGATCGGACTAGCGACGATACGCAGTATTTT; D: TRBD2; J: TRBJ2-3; V: TRBV5-1; size: NA
CDR3: CASSYSKVREGPGGELFF; DNA: TGTGCCAGCAGTTACTCGAAAGTGCGGGAGGGCCCCGGCGGGGAGCTGTTTTTT; D: TRBD2; J: TRBJ2-2; V: TRBV6-5; size: NA
CDR3: CSANLNNEQFF; DNA: TGCAGTGCCAATCTGAACAATGAGCAGTTCTTC; D: NA; J: TRBJ2-1; V: TRBV20-1; size: NA
CDR3: CASSRDEDSYGYTF; DNA: TGCGCCAGCAGCCGAGACGAAGACAGCTATGGCTACACCTTC; D: NA; J: TRBJ1-2; V: TRBV4-1; size: few
CDR3: CASRPSRDGPNEKLFF; DNA: TGTGCCAGCAGACCCAGTCGGGACGGCCCTAATGAAAAACTGTTTTTT; D: NA; J: TRBJ1-4; V: TRBV27; size: few
CDR3: CASKLASYNEQFF; DNA: TGTGCCAGCAAACTAGCCTCCTACAATGAGCAGTTCTTC; D: NA; J: TRBJ2-1; V: TRBV27; size: many
CDR3: CASSQYSGGPYEQYF; DNA: TGTGCCAGCAGCCAATACTCGGGGGGTCCCTACGAGCAGTACTTC; D: TRBD2; J: TRBJ2-7; V: TRBV3-1; size: NA
CDR3: CASSVSRVSNQPQHF; DNA: TGTGCCAGCAGTGTTTCGCGAGTTAGCAATCAGCCCCAGCATTTT; D: NA; J: TRBJ1-5; V: TRBV2; size: NA
CDR3: CSARVSQPQHF; DNA: TGCAGTGCTAGAGTATCGCAGCCCCAGCATTTT; D: NA; J: TRBJ1-5; V: TRBV20-1; size: few
CDR3: CASTQGLSGNTIYF; DNA: TGTGCCAGCACCCAGGGGCTCTCTGGAAACACCATATATTTT; D: NA; J: TRBJ1-3; V: TRBV3-1; size: NA
CDR3: CASSLGYLNEQFF; DNA: TGCGCCAGCAGCCTGGGATATCTCAATGAGCAGTTCTTC; D: NA; J: TRBJ2-1; V: TRBV5-1; size: NA
CDR3: CATRDTNTEAFF; DNA: TGTGCCACTCGGGACACGAACACTGAAGCTTTCTTT; D: NA; J: TRBJ1-1; V: TRBV24-1; size: NA
CDR3: CATSDQAATSRDTQYF; DNA: TGTGCCACCAGTGATCAGGCAGCAACAAGCCGAGATACGCAGTATTTT; D: NA; J: TRBJ2-3; V: TRBV24-1; size: many
CDR3: CASSLAGPHTDTQYF; DNA: TGCGCCAGCAGCTTGGCAGGGCCCCACACAGATACGCAGTATTTT; D: NA; J: TRBJ2-3; V: TRBV5-1; size: few
CDR3: CASSLTASGYTF; DNA: TGTGCCAGCAGTTTAACTGCAAGTGGCTACACCTTC; D: NA; J: TRBJ1-2; V: TRBV12-3/TRBV12-4; size: NA
CDR3: CASSLFVGYEQYF; DNA: TGTGCCAGCAGCCTGTTTGTTGGTTACGAGCAGTACTTC; D: NA; J: TRBJ2-7; V: TRBV7-2; size: NA
CDR3: CASTQTLTSGSYEQYF; DNA: TGTGCCAGCACCCAAACCCTGACTAGCGGGAGCTACGAGCAGTACTTC; D: TRBD2; J: TRBJ2-7; V: TRBV6-2/TRBV6-3; size: NA
CDR3: CSVGPLQREAGDTQYF; DNA: TGCAGCGTTGGCCCCTTACAGCGGGAGGCCGGGGATACGCAGTATTTT; D: TRBD2; J: TRBJ2-3; V: TRBV29-1; size: NA
CDR3: CSARVAGMNTEAFF; DNA: TGCAGTGCTAGAGTAGCGGGTATGAACACTGAAGCTTTCTTT; D: NA; J: TRBJ1-1; V: TRBV20-1; size: NA
CDR3: CASSSEVRELGGYTF; DNA: TGTGCCAGCAGCTCGGAAGTCAGGGAGTTGGGCGGCTACACCTTC; D: NA; J: TRBJ1-2; V: TRBV7-9; size: NA
CDR3: CASSLSSGSTYEQYF; DNA: TGCGCCAGCAGCTTGTCTAGCGGGTCCACCTACGAGCAGTACTTC; D: TRBD2; J: TRBJ2-7; V: TRBV5-1; size: few
CDR3: CASSPSQGKGAFF; DNA: TGTGCCAGCTCACCATCTCAGGGAAAGGGAGCTTTCTTT; D: NA; J: TRBJ1-1; V: TRBV18; size: NA
CDR3: CAISAGQIPQETQYF; DNA: TGTGCCATCAGTGCCGGACAGATACCCCAAGAGACCCAGTACTTC; D: NA; J: TRBJ2-5; V: TRBV10-3; size: NA
CDR3: CASSLVGTASGEQYF; DNA: TGCGCCAGCAGCTTGGTGGGGACGGCTTCGGGGGAGCAGTACTTC; D: NA; J: TRBJ2-7; V: TRBV5-1; size: NA
CDR3: CASSFISQGRGEFF; DNA: TGCGCCAGCAGCTTCATAAGTCAGGGGAGGGGCGAGTTCTTC; D: NA; J: TRBJ2-1; V: TRBV5-1; size: NA